These 9 T cell receptor beta chains originate from one sample sequenced in a study of blood T cell repertoires in COVID-19. The repertoire was sequenced with immunoSEQ multiplex PCR; TCRdb's copy has only in-frame clones and lacks some. The sample has around 270,000 clones; roughly 90% are singletons. Source material: peripheral blood. Source of these receptors: a man aged 60-69 years who had recovered from COVID-19.

CDR3 in amino acids: CASSLGGTGAEETQYF. CDR3 coding DNA: TGTGCCAGCAGCTTAGGCGGGACAGGGGCAGAAGAGACCCAGTACTTC. The chain couples TRBV11-2 to TRBJ2-5, with TRBD1 identical over 10 bases. V dropped 1 base and J dropped 3; count of bases not matched to a gene: 5. Germline V gene lookup returns CDR1 SGHAT and CDR2 FQNNGV. This CDR3 comprises 16 residues.

This chain links TRBV19 with TRBJ2-7; TRBD2 matches at 8 bases. Germline V gives CDR1 LNHDA, CDR2 SQIVND (reference sequence). CDR3 length: 15 residues. V shed 6 bases, J shed 3 bases, and the junction held 10 bases outside the gene matches. CDR3 DNA sequence: TGTGCCAGTAGGCCTTTAGCGGGGACCGACTACGAGCAGTACTTC. It codes for CASRPLAGTDYEQYF.

The chain couples TRBV18 to TRBJ1-1; no reliable D call. This CDR3 comprises 14 residues. Trimming pared 6 bases from V and 0 bases from J, leaving 11 bases between. Germline CDR1 and CDR2: KGHSH and LQKENI. The chain's CDR3 is CASSPDTLNTEAFF. The CDR3 nucleotides are TGTGCCAGCTCTCCAGACACCCTGAACACTGAAGCTTTCTTT.

This chain links TRBV19 with TRBJ1-1; 8 nucleotides align to TRBD1. Germline V gene lookup returns CDR1 LNHDA and CDR2 SQIVND (reference sequence). V lost 5 bases to trimming and J lost 3 bases; unmatched junction nucleotides: 8. This CDR3 has 15 residues. The CDR3 sequence is CASSPRTGFDTEAFF. CDR3 sequence (DNA): TGTGCCAGTAGTCCAAGGACAGGGTTCGACACTGAAGCTTTCTTT.

CDR3 sequence reads: CASSQEDRGYEQYF. CDR3 in DNA: TGTGCCAGCAGCCAAGAAGACAGGGGCTACGAGCAGTACTTC. V gene TRBV3-1 (or the pseudogene TRBV3-2) combines with J gene TRBJ2-7; 8 bases are a match to TRBD1. The CDR3 length is 14 residues. The germline gives CDR1 LGHDT, CDR2 YNNKEL (reference sequence). Trimming at V came to 0 bases and at J to 3 bases, leaving 1 base not matched to a gene.

The gene calls are TRBV27 and TRBJ1-5, with D maybe TRBD1 (6 bases). The CDR3 length is 17 residues. The V gene lost 5 bases and the J gene lost 0 bases, with 17 bases spanning the gap. Germline CDR1 reads MNHEY; CDR2 reads SMNVEV (reference sequence). The CDR3 DNA reads TGTGCCAGCAGTCCCCGGGGCAGGACAGTTAGCAATCAGCCCCAGCATTTT. Translated: CASSPRGRTVSNQPQHF.

The V call is TRBV5-4, the J call TRBJ1-1; possible D gene TRBD1, 5 bases. The CDR3 is 16 residues long. Trimming cost V 0 bases and J 4 bases, with 16 bases left between them. CDR1 and CDR2 from the germline V gene are SGHNT and YYREEE (reference sequence). The CDR3 DNA reads TGTGCCAGCAGCTTGGGGGGGAGGGAAATCGGCACTGAAGCTTTCTTT. It specifies CASSLGGREIGTEAFF. The variable domain in full, completed from reference TRBV5-4 and TRBJ1-1, reads ETGVTQSPTHLIKTRGQQVTLRCSSQSGHNTVSWYQQALGQGPQFIFQYYREEENGRGNFPPRFSGLQFPNYSSELNVNALELDDSALYLCASSLGGREIGTEAFFGQGTRLTVV.

The CDR3 DNA reads TGTGCCAGCAGTTACCTGGGGGCAAGCTCCTACAATGAGCAGTTCTTC. Translating it yields CASSYLGASSYNEQFF. V and J are TRBV6-5 and TRBJ2-1, with a weak D call TRBD1 (6 bases). Trimming cost V 2 bases and J 0 bases, with 11 bases left between them. The CDR3 consists of 16 residues. Germline CDR1 and CDR2: MNHEY and SVGAGI.

This clone has just a few counts. The chain uses TRBV10-2 and TRBJ2-3; 11 bases agree with TRBD2. V shed 7 bases, J shed 4 bases, and the junction held 10 bases outside the gene matches. CDR3 length: 16 amino acids. Germline V gene lookup returns CDR1 WSHSY and CDR2 SAAADI. Here the CDR3 reads CASKTSGEPLADTQYF. CDR3 nucleotide sequence: TGCGCCAGCAAGACTAGCGGGGAACCTTTAGCAGATACGCAGTATTTT.